The 10 T cell receptor beta chains listed next were all sequenced from one sample in a study of blood T cell repertoires in COVID-19. Profiling relied on immunoSEQ multiplex PCR, and the TCRdb table lists in-frame clones only, not all of them. The table shows 110,000 to 150,000 clones, with 80% to 90% occurring only once. The sequenced sample consisted of peripheral blood. Receptors were obtained from a woman aged 60-70 years with active COVID-19.

This clone was found once. The rearrangement uses TRBV7-2 and TRBJ2-7; D gene ambiguous. Germline loops: CDR1 SGHTA, CDR2 FQGNSA. Trimming removed 0 bases at V and 7 bases at J, with 13 bases between. The CDR3 extends over 14 amino acids. CDR3 region: CASSLAAAAGEQYF. The CDR3 bases are TGTGCCAGCAGCTTAGCCGCGGCAGCTGGGGAGCAGTACTTC. Full variable domain (missing parts from reference TRBV7-2 and TRBJ2-7): GAGVSQSPSNKVTEKGKDVELRCDPISGHTALYWYRQSLGQGLEFLIYFQGNSAPDKSGLPSDRFSAERTGGSVSTLTIQRTQQEDSAVYLCASSLAAAAGEQYFGPGTRLTVT.

The V call is TRBV18, the J call TRBJ1-5; 11 bases align to TRBD1. This CDR3 is built from 14 residues. V was pared by 3 bases and J by 6 bases, with 1 base of the junction left unmatched. Germline values: CDR1 KGHSH, CDR2 LQKENI. CDR3 sequence: CASSPGTGGQPQHF. CDR3 DNA sequence: TGTGCCAGCTCACCTGGGACAGGGGGTCAGCCCCAGCATTTT.

This clone was picked up one time. The V and J genes are TRBV9 and TRBJ1-1, with TRBD1 matching 7 bases. The CDR3 is made up of 15 amino acids. Germline trimming cut 0 bases from V and 5 bases from J; bases unmatched to any gene: 7. Germline V gene lookup returns CDR1 SGDLS and CDR2 YYNGEE. DNA for the CDR3: TGTGCCAGCAGCGTAGGGGAAGGGGGCCGGACTGAAGCTTTCTTT. Translated, it gives CASSVGEGGRTEAFF.

CDR3 nucleotide sequence: TGTGCCAGCAGCCACAGGACAGGGCACGAGCAGTACTTC. Protein: CASSHRTGHEQYF. The chain joins TRBV14 to TRBJ2-7; 8 positions match TRBD1. The trim removed 3 bases at V and 5 bases at J, leaving 3 bases unmatched. CDR1 SGHDN and CDR2 FVKESK come from the germline V gene. The CDR3 spans 13 residues.

The CDR3 DNA reads TGTGCCAGCGCCCTCGGGACTAGCTCTCGGCTTGAGCAGTTCTTC. This gives the protein CASALGTSSRLEQFF. V gene TRBV11-3 combines with J gene TRBJ2-1, with 9 bases that match TRBD2. Trimming took 8 bases from V and 9 from J; bases not matched to a gene: 14. This CDR3 is built from 15 residues. Germline lookup yields CDR1 SGHNT and CDR2 YENEEA.

This rearrangement joins TRBV19 to TRBJ2-1; 7 bases are a match to TRBD1. The V gene end was trimmed by 5 bases and the J gene end by 9 bases; junction bases not matched to a gene: 7. Germline V gene data show CDR1 as LNHDA and CDR2 as SQIVND (reference sequence). The CDR3 is 13 amino acids. The CDR3 loop reads CASSGKGGTEQFF. The DNA of the CDR3 is TGTGCCAGTAGTGGGAAAGGGGGCACTGAGCAGTTCTTC.

The rearrangement links TRBV7-2 to TRBJ2-5; 12 positions match TRBD2. CDR1 is SGHTA, CDR2 FQGNSA, per germline. The trim removed 3 bases at V and 4 bases at J, leaving 9 bases unmatched. CDR3 length: 17 residues. The CDR3 loop reads CASSLGLAGGPSETQYF. The DNA for the CDR3 is TGTGCCAGCAGCTTGGGGCTAGCGGGAGGGCCATCAGAGACCCAGTACTTC. Using reference TRBV7-2 and TRBJ2-5 for the parts outside the CDR3, the full variable domain is GAGVSQSPSNKVTEKGKDVELRCDPISGHTALYWYRQSLGQGLEFLIYFQGNSAPDKSGLPSDRFSAERTGGSVSTLTIQRTQQEDSAVYLCASSLGLAGGPSETQYFGPGTRLLVL.

The J gene is TRBJ1-5, the V gene TRBV2; no clear D. CDR1 is SNHLY, CDR2 FYNNEI, per germline. CDR3 length: 11 residues. The germline V and J ends were trimmed by 7 bases and 9 bases, with 10 bases remaining between them. This chain's CDR3 is CASTYSGPQHF. CDR3 sequence (DNA): TGTGCCAGCACCTATTCGGGGCCCCAGCATTTT.

This clone was observed a handful of times. This sequence joins TRBV5-4 and TRBJ1-6; 8 nucleotides match TRBD1. V shed 0 bases and J 9 bases; nucleotides not matched to a gene: 2. Looked up from germline, CDR1 is SGHNT and CDR2 is YYREEE (reference sequence). This CDR3 is built from 14 residues. DNA of the CDR3: TGTGCCAGCAGCTTGGGGACAGGGATTTCACCCCTCCACTTT. Protein sequence: CASSLGTGISPLHF.

The rearrangement links TRBV19 to TRBJ1-4; 8 nucleotides align to TRBD1. CDR1 and CDR2 (germline): LNHDA, SQIVND (reference sequence). With 2 bases clipped from V and 6 bases from J, the junction kept 5 bases outside the gene matches. The CDR3 covers 15 residues. The CDR3 sequence is CASSIRTGRDEKLFF. Written as DNA, the CDR3 is TGTGCCAGTAGTATACGGACAGGGAGAGATGAAAAACTGTTTTTT.